A single sample gave rise to the 27 T cell receptor beta chains below, sequenced in a study of T cell responses to AZD1222 COVID-19 vaccine. Sequenced by immunoSEQ multiplex PCR; TCRdb stores in-frame clones only, minus some. Of 210,000 or so clones detected, roughly 91% appear once; the ten largest clones hold approximately 1%. The starting material was peripheral blood, obtained on day 0 of MenACWY control vaccination. The source is an adult in good health.

The chain joins TRBV5-1 to TRBJ2-7, with TRBD2 matching 12 bases. Germline loops: CDR1 SGHRS, CDR2 YFSETQ. The CDR3 is 15 residues long. Unmatched junction bases numbered 5, after V lost 4 bases and J lost 3 bases. In DNA, the CDR3 is TGCGCCAGCAGCATAAGGACTAGCGGGGACTACGAGCAGTACTTC. Its translation is CASSIRTSGDYEQYF.

The V gene is TRBV6-5, the J gene TRBJ2-7; maybe TRBD2 (7 bases). This CDR3 has 14 amino acids. V was trimmed by 1 base and J by 6 bases, leaving 13 bases between them. From germline, CDR1 is MNHEY and CDR2 SVGAGI. The CDR3 is CASSYFGGLSEQYF. The CDR3 DNA sequence: TGTGCCAGCAGTTACTTCGGGGGGCTTAGCGAGCAGTACTTC.

This clone has just a few counts. J is TRBJ2-5 and V is TRBV6-5; D is unresolved. The CDR3 runs 10 residues. Trimming left V 10 bases short and J 3 bases short, with 6 bases between. CDR1 is MNHEY and CDR2 is SVGAGI in the germline V gene. CDR3 in amino acids: CATTEETQYF. The DNA for the CDR3 is TGTGCCACCACGGAAGAGACCCAGTACTTC.

This clone was recorded only once. The V gene is TRBV6-5, the J gene TRBJ2-1; 8 nucleotides match TRBD1. J lost 3 bases, V lost 8 bases, and 0 bases had no gene match. This CDR3 has 12 amino acids. CDR1 and CDR2 from the germline V gene are MNHEY and SVGAGI. As DNA, the CDR3 is TGTGCCAGCGGGACAGGCTACAATGAGCAGTTCTTC. Translating gives CASGTGYNEQFF.

V is TRBV3-1 (or the pseudogene TRBV3-2) and J is TRBJ2-5; D is unclear. The germline V and J ends were trimmed by 4 bases and 5 bases, with 5 bases remaining between them. This CDR3 comprises 11 residues. In germline, CDR1 is LGHDT, CDR2 YNNKEL (reference sequence). DNA of the CDR3: TGTGCCAGCAGCCGTTTTGAGACCCAGTACTTC. Its protein product is CASSRFETQYF.

The CDR3 is CASGLVQGPSRAFF. CDR3 coding DNA: TGTGCTAGTGGTTTGGTACAGGGGCCTTCGAGGGCTTTCTTT. This sequence joins TRBV12-5 and TRBJ1-1; 7 bases fit TRBD1. CDR3 length: 14 amino acids. CDR1 is LGHNT, CDR2 FRNRAP, per germline. V lost 0 bases to trimming and J lost 11 bases; unmatched junction nucleotides: 9.

This clone was seen once. The chain couples TRBV15 to TRBJ1-2, with D possibly being TRBD1 (6 bases). The CDR3 extends over 15 amino acids. Trimming cost V 0 bases and J 0 bases, with 8 bases left between them. Germline V CDR1 and CDR2: LNHNV, YYDKDF (reference sequence). CDR3 bases: TGTGCCACCAGCAGAGATCGGACAGCTAACTATGGCTACACCTTC. It is translated as CATSRDRTANYGYTF.

This chain joins TRBV29-1 and TRBJ1-2; D uncertain. V was trimmed by 4 bases and J by 5 bases, leaving 20 bases between them. The CDR3 covers 15 residues. CDR1 SQVTM and CDR2 ANQGSEA come from the germline V gene. In nucleotides, the CDR3 is TGCAGCGTTGTTGCCGTACACCTCCCCGCTTATGGCTACACCTTC. This encodes CSVVAVHLPAYGYTF.

Of note for this clone: This sample also contains other DNA sequences that code for the same CDR3. CDR3 coding DNA: TGTGCCAGCAGCCTAGACAGGGGCTATGGCTACACCTTC. Protein: CASSLDRGYGYTF. The chain combines TRBV5-6 with TRBJ1-2; 8 nucleotides align to TRBD1. V shed 4 bases and J 4 bases; nucleotides not matched to a gene: 3. CDR1 SGHDT and CDR2 YYEEEE come from the germline V gene. The CDR3 is made up of 13 amino acids. The full variable domain, its missing parts supplied by reference TRBV5-6 and TRBJ1-2, is DAGVTQSPTHLIKTRGQQVTLRCSPKSGHDTVSWYQQALGQGPQFIFQYYEEEERQRGNFPDRFSGHQFPNYSSELNVNALLLGDSALYLCASSLDRGYGYTFGSGTRLTVV.

The chain carries TRBV2 and TRBJ1-6, with 8 positions matching TRBD1. The length of the CDR3 is 15 residues. Germline V gene sequence: CDR1 SNHLY, CDR2 FYNNEI. V shed 2 bases and J 9 bases; nucleotides not matched to a gene: 6. The CDR3 spells CASSELQGARSPLHF. In DNA, the CDR3 is TGTGCCAGCAGTGAACTGCAGGGGGCGCGTTCACCCCTCCACTTT.

This clone was recorded once. This chain uses TRBV27 with TRBJ1-2; possible D gene TRBD1, 6 bases. Trimming stripped 6 bases from V and 4 bases from J, with 18 bases between. Germline assignment: CDR1 MNHEY and CDR2 SMNVEV (reference sequence). CDR3 length: 15 residues. DNA for the CDR3: TGTGCCAGCAGGAGTGGGGGGCTGGTGCCCTATGGCTACACCTTC. As protein: CASRSGGLVPYGYTF.

This chain connects TRBV12-3 or TRBV12-4 to TRBJ2-5; no clear D gene. CDR3 length: 11 amino acids. Deletions cut 1 base from V and 5 bases from J, with 2 bases between. CDR3 residues: CASSLDETQYF. CDR3 in DNA: TGTGCCAGCAGTTTAGACGAGACCCAGTACTTC.

The chain links TRBV5-1 to TRBJ1-1; D perhaps matches TRBD1 (6 bases). Germline V gives CDR1 SGHRS, CDR2 YFSETQ. Trimming removed 1 base at V and 2 bases at J, with 12 bases between. CDR3 length: 15 amino acids. The CDR3 here is CASSLLGGANTEAFF. The CDR3, as DNA: TGCGCCAGCAGCTTGCTCGGGGGGGCAAACACTGAAGCTTTCTTT.

The V call is TRBV5-6, the J call TRBJ2-7; 11 bases agree with TRBD1. Germline V gives CDR1 SGHDT, CDR2 YYEEEE. The CDR3 runs to 14 residues. J lost 4 bases, V lost 4 bases, and 4 bases had no gene match. The CDR3 spells CASSVGQGGYEQYF. As DNA, the CDR3 is TGTGCCAGCAGCGTGGGACAGGGGGGGTACGAGCAGTACTTC.

V and J are TRBV19 and TRBJ1-2; 8 bases are shared with TRBD1. V lost 5 bases to trimming and J lost 8 bases; unmatched junction nucleotides: 7. The CDR3 length is 13 residues. CDR1 is LNHDA, CDR2 SQIVND, per germline (reference sequence). DNA for the CDR3: TGTGCCAGTAGTTTGCAGGGGGCAGGGGGCTACACCTTC. It codes for CASSLQGAGGYTF. Together with reference TRBV19 and TRBJ1-2, the CDR3 gives the full variable domain: DGGITQSPKYLFRKEGQNVTLSCEQNLNHDAMYWYRQDPGQGLRLIYYSQIVNDFQKGDIAEGYSVSREKKESFPLTVTSAQKNPTAFYLCASSLQGAGGYTFGSGTRLTVV.

The chain carries TRBV5-5 and TRBJ2-2, with 7 bases matching TRBD1. The CDR3 extends over 16 amino acids. Germline V gene lookup returns CDR1 SGHKS and CDR2 YYEKEE (reference sequence). Trimming at V came to 4 bases and at J to 5 bases, leaving 11 bases not matched to a gene. The CDR3 DNA reads TGTGCCAGCAGCCGACCATACAGGGGTGGGACCGGGGAGCTGTTTTTT. Amino acids: CASSRPYRGGTGELFF.

This chain links TRBV12-5 with TRBJ2-6; the D gene is possibly TRBD2 (6 bases). The germline gives CDR1 LGHNT, CDR2 FRNRAP. V shed 0 bases and J shed 4 bases, with 19 bases lying between them. The CDR3 covers 19 residues. CDR3 DNA sequence: TGTGCTAGTGGTTTGGTACGGAGGGGCGTCGCGCCCGGGGCCAACGTCCTGACTTTC. Its translation: CASGLVRRGVAPGANVLTF.

The chain employs TRBV7-8 and TRBJ1-6, with TRBD1 identical over 9 bases. CDR1 and CDR2 from the germline V gene are SGHVS and FQNEAQ. With V trimmed by 3 bases and J by 7 bases, 4 bases remained unmatched. The CDR3 extends over 15 amino acids. This CDR3 reads CASSFNTGGNSPLHF. CDR3 DNA: TGTGCCAGCAGCTTTAATACAGGGGGCAATTCACCCCTCCACTTT. The full variable domain, completed using reference TRBV7-8 and TRBJ1-6, is GAGVSQSPRYKVAKRGQDVALRCDPISGHVSLFWYQQALGQGPEFLTYFQNEAQLDKSGLPSDRFFAERPEGSVSTLKIQRTQQEDSAVYLCASSFNTGGNSPLHFGNGTRLTVT.

This chain uses TRBV2 with TRBJ1-4; D gene ambiguous. The CDR3 has 15 amino acids. Germline loops: CDR1 SNHLY, CDR2 FYNNEI. Deletions cut 6 bases from V and 5 bases from J, with 16 bases between. The CDR3 loop reads CASRTNLGSNEKLFF. The CDR3 nucleotides read TGTGCCAGCAGGACGAACCTAGGATCAAATGAAAAACTGTTTTTT.

The V gene is TRBV12-2, the J gene TRBJ1-4. TRBV12-2 counts as a pseudogene. There are 15 residues in the CDR3. The CDR3 region has the DNA TGTGCAAGTCGCTTAGCCCGGATTGGGAATGAAAAACTGTTTTTT. It yields the protein CASRLARIGNEKLFF.

The chain couples TRBV5-1 to TRBJ1-4; 12 nucleotides match TRBD1. The V gene end was trimmed by 4 bases and the J gene end by 8 bases; junction bases not matched to a gene: 6. The CDR3 covers 15 residues. Germline assignment: CDR1 SGHRS and CDR2 YFSETQ. The CDR3 protein is CASSPGTGGREKLFF. CDR3 nucleotide sequence: TGCGCCAGCAGCCCGGGGACAGGGGGCCGAGAAAAACTGTTTTTT.

This clone was observed a few times. The chain uses TRBV14 and TRBJ2-7; D might be TRBD1 or TRBD2, each matching 5 bases. V was cut by 4 bases and J by 0 bases, with 7 bases left in between. Germline V gene lookup returns CDR1 SGHDN and CDR2 FVKESK. This CDR3 contains 13 residues. The CDR3 bases are TGTGCCAGCAGCCCGGGGCTCTCCTACGAGCAGTACTTC. Translating gives CASSPGLSYEQYF.

The chain carries TRBV7-6 and TRBJ2-7; D gene uncertain. Trimming shortened V by 4 bases and J by 5 bases, and 9 bases separated the two germline ends. The CDR3 length is 12 residues. The germline gives CDR1 SGHVS, CDR2 FNYEAQ. In DNA, the CDR3 is TGTGCCAGCAGCTCGAATAGGGACGAGCAGTACTTC. Protein sequence: CASSSNRDEQYF.

The V and J genes are TRBV7-9 and TRBJ1-6; TRBD1 matches 7 bases. V trimming: 5 bases; J trimming: 7 bases; junction bases outside the gene matches: 11. CDR3 length: 16 amino acids. Germline lookup yields CDR1 SEHNR and CDR2 FQNEAQ (reference sequence). The chain's CDR3 is CASSHSGGPRNSPLHF. CDR3 DNA: TGTGCCAGCAGCCATTCAGGGGGTCCTCGGAATTCACCCCTCCACTTT.

J is TRBJ1-2 and V is TRBV28; maybe TRBD1 (6 bases). Germline-derived CDR1 and CDR2 are MDHEN and SYDVKM. The V gene lost 7 bases and the J gene lost 6 bases, with 18 bases spanning the gap. The CDR3 totals 14 residues. The CDR3 DNA sequence: TGTGCCAGCACCGATCCAGGGGTGAGGAATGGCTACACCTTC. Residues: CASTDPGVRNGYTF.

The chain joins TRBV3-1 (or the pseudogene TRBV3-2) to TRBJ1-3, with a tentative D call TRBD1 (5 bases). CDR1 and CDR2 from the germline V gene are LGHDT and YNNKEL (reference sequence). The CDR3 is 15 amino acids. Trimming left V 3 bases short and J 2 bases short, with 11 bases between. Here the CDR3 DNA reads TGTGCCAGCAGCCAGAGGGGAGGAACTGGAAACACCATATATTTT. This gives the protein CASSQRGGTGNTIYF.

The chain combines TRBV4-3 with TRBJ1-1; 11 nucleotides agree with TRBD1. The V gene's germline CDR1 is LGHNA and CDR2 YSLEER. The CDR3 is 15 residues long. J was trimmed by 11 bases and V by 0 bases; bases with no gene match: 8. Here the CDR3 reads CASSQDHGQGANAFF. CDR3 nucleotide sequence: TGCGCCAGCAGCCAAGATCACGGACAGGGGGCCAACGCTTTCTTT.